Following are 18 T cell receptor beta chains from one sample sequenced in a study of molecular identifiers for immune sequencing clone quantification. MiXCR, applied by TCRdb to the PCR reads, yields one record per CDR3 protein. The table lists 600,000 to 650,000 distinct CDR3 sequences, about 20% of them singletons. The sample consisted of naive CD8+ T cells from blood, with Jurkat cell RNA spiked in. As for subset: FACS-sorted CD8+CD4-CCR7+CD45RA+ naive T cells. These receptors were taken from a human donor in good health. Some libraries in this study had Jurkat cell RNA spiked in.

This clonotype came up a few times. This rearrangement joins TRBV4-3 to TRBJ2-1; 10 bases align to TRBD2. The CDR3 consists of 15 residues. CDR1 is LGHNA and CDR2 is YSLEER in the germline V gene. Trimming at V came to 3 bases and at J to 6 bases, leaving 5 bases not matched to a gene. In nucleotides, the CDR3 is TGCGCCAGCAGCCAGGCTAGCGGGGGTTTCAATGAGCAGTTCTTC. This gives the protein CASSQASGGFNEQFF.

The chain carries TRBV20-1 and TRBJ2-1; 11 nucleotides agree with TRBD2. There are 14 residues in the CDR3. Trimming took 3 bases from V and 5 from J; bases not matched to a gene: 3. Germline CDR1 DFQATT, CDR2 SNEGSKA (reference sequence). CDR3 amino acids: CSASGTSGNNEQFF. The CDR3 DNA reads as TGCAGTGCTAGCGGGACTAGCGGAAACAATGAGCAGTTCTTC.

The chain joins TRBV12-3 or TRBV12-4 to TRBJ2-1; D ambiguous. The V end was cut by 2 bases, the J end by 9 bases, with 8 bases between. The CDR3 is made up of 12 amino acids. The CDR3 region has the DNA TGTGCCAGCAGTTTAAGTTGGGCTGAGCAGTTCTTC. The encoded protein is CASSLSWAEQFF.

The sample holds many counts of this clonotype. This rearrangement joins TRBV7-9 to TRBJ2-5; D gene uncertain. From germline, CDR1 is SEHNR and CDR2 FQNEAQ (reference sequence). This CDR3 contains 12 residues. The V end was cut by 2 bases, the J end by 9 bases, with 10 bases between. Here the CDR3 reads CASSLMVTAQYF. CDR3 coding DNA: TGTGCCAGCAGCTTAATGGTGACGGCCCAGTACTTC.

This chain links TRBV28 with TRBJ2-7, with 7 bases that match TRBD1. Germline V gene data show CDR1 as MDHEN and CDR2 as SYDVKM. With 6 bases clipped from V and 2 bases from J, the junction kept 4 bases outside the gene matches. This CDR3 has 13 residues. CDR3 protein: CASRTGYTYEQYF. CDR3 bases: TGTGCCAGCAGGACAGGGTATACCTACGAGCAGTACTTC.

The chain carries TRBV28 and TRBJ2-5; TRBD2 matches at 7 bases. Germline lookup yields CDR1 MDHEN and CDR2 SYDVKM. This CDR3 spans 15 amino acids. V lost 4 bases, J lost 3 bases, and 8 bases stayed unmatched. The CDR3 sequence is CASSSDGGGKETQYF. CDR3 coding DNA: TGTGCCAGCAGTTCGGACGGCGGGGGAAAAGAGACCCAGTACTTC.

A word on this clonotype: A much larger clone differs from this one at a single base, so this may be a read error. The conserved phenylalanine or tryptophan is not found at the CDR3 terminus, so this likely reflects a read error. CDR3 sequence (DNA): TGTGCCAGCAGTTACTCGAGGAGTGAGCAGTTCTCC. This codes for CASSYSRSEQFS. The V and J genes are TRBV6-5 and TRBJ2-1; D unclear. This CDR3 contains 12 residues. The germline V gene has CDR1 MNHEY and CDR2 SVGAGI. V was trimmed by 0 bases and J by 9 bases, leaving 6 bases between them.

This clonotype was counted ten times or more. The V and J genes are TRBV7-9 and TRBJ1-1; a possible D gene is TRBD1 (6 bases). The germline gives CDR1 SEHNR, CDR2 FQNEAQ (reference sequence). Between the trimmed V and J ends, which lost 5 bases and 7 bases, there was a span of 17 bases. CDR3 length: 14 residues. CDR3 DNA sequence: TGTGCCAGCAGCAGCACGGACAGTCCGATTGAAGCTTTCTTT. Protein product: CASSSTDSPIEAFF.

This clonotype was observed many times. CDR3 coding DNA: TGTGCCAGCAGCTTAGATTTGGGCGCTGAAGCTTTCTTT. Its protein product is CASSLDLGAEAFF. V and J are TRBV7-2 and TRBJ1-1; D not certain. Trimming stripped 1 base from V and 6 bases from J, with 9 bases between. CDR1 is SGHTA and CDR2 is FQGNSA in the germline V gene. CDR3 length: 13 residues.

This clonotype was counted only a few times. The chain joins TRBV9 to TRBJ2-5; 8 bases are a match to TRBD2. Germline values: CDR1 SGDLS, CDR2 YYNGEE. The CDR3 consists of 15 residues. V was clipped by 4 bases and J by 5 bases; unmatched bases: 10. CDR3 nucleotide sequence: TGTGCCAGCAGCACCGGGGGGGGCCTCGGGGAGACCCAGTACTTC. Translating gives CASSTGGGLGETQYF.

This clonotype was recorded a few times. The genes are TRBV6-5 and TRBJ1-2, with D unresolved. CDR1 MNHEY and CDR2 SVGAGI come from the germline V gene. The CDR3 loop spans 14 amino acids. V lost 0 bases to trimming and J lost 3 bases, with 8 bases between them. CDR3 in amino acids: CASSYSSVHYGYTF. The DNA of the CDR3 is TGTGCCAGCAGTTACTCGTCCGTGCACTATGGCTACACCTTC.

This chain links TRBV27 with TRBJ1-5; 7 bases agree with TRBD1. Germline values: CDR1 MNHEY, CDR2 SMNVEV (reference sequence). The CDR3 has 14 amino acids. Trimming cost V 5 bases and J 6 bases; bases outside gene matches: 7. CDR3: CASSPQGWGQPQHF. Here the CDR3 DNA reads TGTGCCAGCAGTCCACAGGGGTGGGGTCAGCCCCAGCATTTT.

This clonotype was picked up many times. The V call is TRBV6-2 or TRBV6-3, the J call TRBJ2-7; 10 nucleotides align to TRBD2. Trimming removed 8 bases from V and 0 bases from J; junction bases left unmatched: 10. The CDR3 is made up of 16 amino acids. Looked up from germline, CDR1 is MNHEY and CDR2 is SVGEGT. The CDR3 here is CASSGLAGVSSYEQYF. The CDR3 DNA is TGTGCCAGCTCGGGGCTAGCGGGAGTCTCCTCCTACGAGCAGTACTTC.

The chain links TRBV27 to TRBJ2-7; D ambiguous. With 3 bases removed from V and 0 bases from J, the gap between germline ends came to 12 bases. CDR3 length equals 15 residues. CDR1 and CDR2 from the germline V gene are MNHEY and SMNVEV (reference sequence). The CDR3 region is CASSFWSGLSYEQYF. The CDR3 coding sequence is TGTGCCAGCAGTTTCTGGTCGGGTCTCTCCTACGAGCAGTACTTC.

On this clonotype itself: Given a much more abundant clone one base away, this may be a read error. The J gene is TRBJ1-2, the V gene TRBV12-3 or TRBV12-4; D gene unclear. The CDR3 is made up of 12 amino acids. CDR3 nucleotides: TGTGCCAGCAGTTTAACCGTCTATGACTACACCTTC. Translation gives CASSLTVYDYTF.

This clonotype was counted many times. The CDR3 nucleotides are TGTGCCAGCAGTACTCAACGGGACTACCAAGAGACCCAGTACTTC. Amino acid sequence: CASSTQRDYQETQYF. This chain joins TRBV6-5 and TRBJ2-5; TRBD2 is a possible D gene (6 bases). Germline lookup yields CDR1 MNHEY and CDR2 SVGAGI. This CDR3 has 15 residues. V was shortened by 5 bases and J by 0 bases, with 13 bases between the two germline ends.

Worth noting for this clonotype: Possible read error: a much larger clone is one base away. The rearrangement links TRBV28 to TRBJ2-7; 9 positions agree with TRBD2. J was trimmed by 4 bases and V by 5 bases; bases with no gene match: 15. Looked up from germline, CDR1 is MDHEN and CDR2 is SYDVKM. This CDR3 spans 17 amino acids. The CDR3 DNA reads TGTGCCAGCAGTCCCCCCGTGGCTTGCGGGAGGGGTTACGAGCAGTACTTC. As protein: CASSPPVACGRGYEQYF.

The table lists this clonotype with many counts. The CDR3 nucleotides read TGTGCCAGCAGCTACGAGACAGGGACCCACGAGCAGTACTTC. Translating it yields CASSYETGTHEQYF. The gene calls are TRBV7-9 and TRBJ2-7, with 7 bases fitting TRBD1. The CDR3 covers 14 residues. V was clipped by 4 bases and J by 5 bases; unmatched bases: 8. Germline V lookup: CDR1 SEHNR, CDR2 FQNEAQ (reference sequence).